The 8 T cell receptor beta chains given below trace back to one sample, sequenced in a study of follicular helper T cells after annual influenza vaccination. Documented time point: 2014-2015 season, 7 days after vaccination. Sequenced by immunoSEQ multiplex PCR; TCRdb stores in-frame clones only, minus some. The data hold some 10,000 clones, with 83% observed a single time. The specimen was CXCR5- memory CD4+ T cells sorted from blood, collected 7 days after influenza vaccination. Receptors originate from an adult who received the influenza vaccine.

V and J are TRBV6-1 and TRBJ2-1; tentative D call: TRBD1 (5 bases). Trimming left V 6 bases short and J 6 bases short, with 18 bases between. CDR1 is MNHNS and CDR2 is SASEGT in the germline V gene. The CDR3 is 15 amino acids. As DNA, the CDR3 is TGTGCCAGCAGGCCCAGACAGTCCACCTCCAATGAGCAGTTCTTC. This encodes CASRPRQSTSNEQFF.

The rearrangement uses TRBV6-1 and TRBJ1-1; D is ambiguous. V was shortened by 5 bases and J by 6 bases, with 10 bases between the two germline ends. Germline V gene sequence: CDR1 MNHNS, CDR2 SASEGT. The CDR3 is made up of 12 amino acids. CDR3 sequence (DNA): TGTGCCAGCAGTAATTCTGGCGCTGAAGCTTTCTTT. This translates into CASSNSGAEAFF.

V and J are TRBV4-3 and TRBJ1-2, with 7 bases aligning to TRBD1. CDR1 is LGHNA and CDR2 is YSLEER in the germline V gene. The CDR3 length is 16 residues. After removal of 1 base from V and 4 bases from J, the junction contained 9 bases not matched to a gene. CDR3 loop: CASSQVIQGLGYGYTF. The CDR3 DNA sequence: TGCGCCAGCAGCCAAGTTATACAGGGGCTAGGCTATGGCTACACCTTC.

The chain uses TRBV7-3 and TRBJ2-1; a possible D gene is TRBD1 (6 bases). Trimming left V 4 bases short and J 4 bases short, with 14 bases between. Looked up from germline, CDR1 is SGHTA and CDR2 is FQGTGA. The CDR3 sequence is 15 residues long. In nucleotides, the CDR3 is TGTGCCAGCAGCTCAGGGGCAGCCCCTTACAATGAGCAGTTCTTC. Protein sequence: CASSSGAAPYNEQFF.

This chain uses TRBV4-2 with TRBJ2-5, with D tentatively TRBD1 or TRBD2 (5 bases each). The CDR3 has 14 residues. The germline V gene has CDR1 LGHNA and CDR2 YNFKEQ. The ends were cut back, 4 bases at V and 2 bases at J, with 11 bases in the middle. CDR3 DNA sequence: TGTGCCAGCAGCCCCGGGGCTCGGCAAGAGACCCAGTACTTC. This sequence encodes CASSPGARQETQYF.

This chain joins TRBV5-4 and TRBJ2-7; 10 nucleotides agree with TRBD1. J gave up 1 base and V 2 bases, and 3 bases lay outside the gene matches. The CDR3 covers 15 residues. Germline V gene sequence: CDR1 SGHNT, CDR2 YYREEE (reference sequence). The CDR3 is CASSFRDRGSYEQYF. The CDR3 bases are TGTGCCAGCAGCTTCCGGGACAGGGGATCCTACGAGCAGTACTTC.

This clone was seen just once. The V gene is TRBV19, the J gene TRBJ2-3, with D possibly matching TRBD1 (5 bases). The germline V gene encodes CDR1 LNHDA and CDR2 SQIVND (reference sequence). The CDR3 spans 13 residues. V lost 7 bases, J lost 1 base, and 9 bases lay in between. The CDR3 DNA reads TGTGCCAGTACCCCGACAGGCACAGATACGCAGTATTTT. Translated: CASTPTGTDTQYF.

The chain links TRBV6-5 to TRBJ2-3; 8 positions match TRBD2. This CDR3 is 15 amino acids long. The V and J ends lost 6 bases and 1 base, in that order; junction bases with no gene match: 6. The germline CDR1 and CDR2 sequences are MNHEY and SVGAGI. CDR3 bases: TGTGCCAGCAGCTACGGGCGGGGGGGCACAGATACGCAGTATTTT. Translating it yields CASSYGRGGTDTQYF.